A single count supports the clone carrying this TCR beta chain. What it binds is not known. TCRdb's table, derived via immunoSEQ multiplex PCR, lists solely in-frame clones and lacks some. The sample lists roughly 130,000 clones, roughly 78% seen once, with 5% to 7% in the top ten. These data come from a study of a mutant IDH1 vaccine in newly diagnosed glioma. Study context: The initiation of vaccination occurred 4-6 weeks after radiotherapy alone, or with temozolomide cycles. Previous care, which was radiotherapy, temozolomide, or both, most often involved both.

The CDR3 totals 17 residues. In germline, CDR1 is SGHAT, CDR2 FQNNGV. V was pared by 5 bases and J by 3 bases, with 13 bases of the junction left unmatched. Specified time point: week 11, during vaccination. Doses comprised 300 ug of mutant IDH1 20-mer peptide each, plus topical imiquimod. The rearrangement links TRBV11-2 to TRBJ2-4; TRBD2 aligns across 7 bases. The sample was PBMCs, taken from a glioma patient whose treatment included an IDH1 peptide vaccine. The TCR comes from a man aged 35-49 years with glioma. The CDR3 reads CASSLLVAGENKNIQYF. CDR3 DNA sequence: TGTGCCAGCAGCCTACTAGTCGCGGGAGAGAACAAAAACATTCAGTACTTC.